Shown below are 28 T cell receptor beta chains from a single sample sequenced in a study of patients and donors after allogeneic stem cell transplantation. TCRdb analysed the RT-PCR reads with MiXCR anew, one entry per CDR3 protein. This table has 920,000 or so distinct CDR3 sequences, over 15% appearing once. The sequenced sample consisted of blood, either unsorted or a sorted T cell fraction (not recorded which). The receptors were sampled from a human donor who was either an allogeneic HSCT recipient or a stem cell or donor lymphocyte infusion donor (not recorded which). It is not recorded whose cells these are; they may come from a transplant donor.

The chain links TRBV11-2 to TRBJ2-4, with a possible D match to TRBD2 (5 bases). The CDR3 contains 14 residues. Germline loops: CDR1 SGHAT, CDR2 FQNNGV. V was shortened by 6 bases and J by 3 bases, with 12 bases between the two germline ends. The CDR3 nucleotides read TGTGCCAGCAGGATAGAAGGAGGCAAAAACATTCAGTACTTC. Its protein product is CASRIEGGKNIQYF.

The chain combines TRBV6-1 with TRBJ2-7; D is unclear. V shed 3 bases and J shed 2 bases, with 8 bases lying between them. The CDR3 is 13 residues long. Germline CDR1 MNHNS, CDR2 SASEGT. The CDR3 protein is CASSEDGAYEQYF. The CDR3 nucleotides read TGTGCCAGCAGTGAGGACGGAGCCTACGAGCAGTACTTC.

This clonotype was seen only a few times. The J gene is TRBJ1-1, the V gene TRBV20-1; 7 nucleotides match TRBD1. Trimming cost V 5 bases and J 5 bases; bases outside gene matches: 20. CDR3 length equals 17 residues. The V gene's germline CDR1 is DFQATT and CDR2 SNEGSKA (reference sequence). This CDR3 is CSAPRKDRASIRTEAFF. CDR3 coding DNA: TGCAGTGCTCCACGCAAAGACAGGGCCTCGATTCGGACTGAAGCTTTCTTT.

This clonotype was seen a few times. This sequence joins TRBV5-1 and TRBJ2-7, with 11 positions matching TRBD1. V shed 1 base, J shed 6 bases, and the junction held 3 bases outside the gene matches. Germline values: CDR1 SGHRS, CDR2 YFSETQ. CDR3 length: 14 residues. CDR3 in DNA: TGCGCCAGCAGCTTGCCGGGACAGGGGGGCGAGCAGTACTTC. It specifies CASSLPGQGGEQYF.

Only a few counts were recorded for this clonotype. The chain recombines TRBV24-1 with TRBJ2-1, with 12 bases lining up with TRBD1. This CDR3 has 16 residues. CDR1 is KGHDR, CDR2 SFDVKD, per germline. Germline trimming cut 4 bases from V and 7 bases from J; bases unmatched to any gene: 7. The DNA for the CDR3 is TGTGCCACCAGTGACTCCGGGACAGGGGGCGGGAATGAGCAGTTCTTC. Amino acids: CATSDSGTGGGNEQFF.

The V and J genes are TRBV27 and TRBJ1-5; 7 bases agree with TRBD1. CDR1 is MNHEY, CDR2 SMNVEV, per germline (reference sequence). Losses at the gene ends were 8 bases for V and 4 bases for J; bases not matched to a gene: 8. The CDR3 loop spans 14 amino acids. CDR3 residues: CASAAGTENQPQHF. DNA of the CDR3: TGTGCCAGCGCTGCCGGGACAGAGAATCAGCCCCAGCATTTT.

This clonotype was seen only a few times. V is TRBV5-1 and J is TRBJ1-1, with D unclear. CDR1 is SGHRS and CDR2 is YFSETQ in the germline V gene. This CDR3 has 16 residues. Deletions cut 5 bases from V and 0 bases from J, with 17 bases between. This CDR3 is CASSPNWAKMNTEAFF. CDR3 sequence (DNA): TGCGCCAGCAGTCCGAATTGGGCGAAGATGAACACTGAAGCTTTCTTT.

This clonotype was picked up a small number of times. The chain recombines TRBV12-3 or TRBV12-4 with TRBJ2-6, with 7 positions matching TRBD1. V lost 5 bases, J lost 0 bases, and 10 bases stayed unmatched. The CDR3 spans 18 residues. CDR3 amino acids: CASSNPGTATSGANVLTF. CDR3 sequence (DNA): TGTGCCAGCAGTAATCCCGGGACAGCTACCTCTGGGGCCAACGTCCTGACTTTC.

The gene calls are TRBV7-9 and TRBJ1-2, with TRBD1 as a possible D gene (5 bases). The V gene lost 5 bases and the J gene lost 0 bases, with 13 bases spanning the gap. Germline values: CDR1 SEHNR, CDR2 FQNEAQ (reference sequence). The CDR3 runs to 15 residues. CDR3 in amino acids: CASSPTGQPNYGYTF. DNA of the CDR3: TGTGCCAGCAGCCCCACCGGACAACCTAACTATGGCTACACCTTC.

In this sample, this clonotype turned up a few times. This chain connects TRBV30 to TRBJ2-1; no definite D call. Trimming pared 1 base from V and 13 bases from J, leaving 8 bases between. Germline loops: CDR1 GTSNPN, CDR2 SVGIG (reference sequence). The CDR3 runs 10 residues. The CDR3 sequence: CAWSEDNQFF. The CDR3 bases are TGTGCCTGGAGTGAAGACAATCAGTTCTTC.

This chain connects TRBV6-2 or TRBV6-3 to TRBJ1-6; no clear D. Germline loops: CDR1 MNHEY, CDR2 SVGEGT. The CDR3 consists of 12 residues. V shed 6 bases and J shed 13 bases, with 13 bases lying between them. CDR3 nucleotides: TGTGCCAGCAGCTTCCCCGGTAACCCCCTCCACTTT. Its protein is CASSFPGNPLHF.

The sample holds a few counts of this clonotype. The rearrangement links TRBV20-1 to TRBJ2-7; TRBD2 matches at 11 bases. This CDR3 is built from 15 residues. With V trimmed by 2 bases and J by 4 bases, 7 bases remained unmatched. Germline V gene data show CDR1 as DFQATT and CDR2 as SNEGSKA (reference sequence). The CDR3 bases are TGCAGTGCTAGACCCCGACTAGCGGGGCTGTACGAGCAGTACTTC. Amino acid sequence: CSARPRLAGLYEQYF.

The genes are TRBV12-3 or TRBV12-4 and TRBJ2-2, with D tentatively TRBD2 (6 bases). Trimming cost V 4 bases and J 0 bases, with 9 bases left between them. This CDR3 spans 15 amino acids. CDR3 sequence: CASSSGGTNTGELFF. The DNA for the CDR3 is TGTGCCAGCAGTTCCGGAGGGACGAACACCGGGGAGCTGTTTTTT.

The CDR3 loop is CASSVSGGVNTQYF. CDR3 nucleotide sequence: TGTGCCAGCAGCGTGAGCGGGGGGGTGAATACGCAGTATTTT. The chain uses TRBV9 and TRBJ2-3; 10 bases line up with TRBD2. The germline gives CDR1 SGDLS, CDR2 YYNGEE. V lost 2 bases to trimming and J lost 7 bases; unmatched junction nucleotides: 4. The CDR3 covers 14 residues.

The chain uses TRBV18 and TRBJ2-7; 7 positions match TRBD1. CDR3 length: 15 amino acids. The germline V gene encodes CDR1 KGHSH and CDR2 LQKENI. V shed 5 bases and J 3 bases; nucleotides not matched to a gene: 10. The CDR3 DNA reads TGTGCCAGCTCATCGACCCGGGACAGCCTCTACGAGCAGTACTTC. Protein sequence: CASSSTRDSLYEQYF.

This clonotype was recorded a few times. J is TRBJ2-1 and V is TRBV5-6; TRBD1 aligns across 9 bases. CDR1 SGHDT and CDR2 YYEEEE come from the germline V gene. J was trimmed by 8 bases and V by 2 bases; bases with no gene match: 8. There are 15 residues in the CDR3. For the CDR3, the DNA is TGTGCCAGCAGCTTCAAAGGGACAGGGCTGTATGAGCAGTTCTTC. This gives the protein CASSFKGTGLYEQFF. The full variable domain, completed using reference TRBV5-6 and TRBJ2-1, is DAGVTQSPTHLIKTRGQQVTLRCSPKSGHDTVSWYQQALGQGPQFIFQYYEEEERQRGNFPDRFSGHQFPNYSSELNVNALLLGDSALYLCASSFKGTGLYEQFFGPGTRLTVL.

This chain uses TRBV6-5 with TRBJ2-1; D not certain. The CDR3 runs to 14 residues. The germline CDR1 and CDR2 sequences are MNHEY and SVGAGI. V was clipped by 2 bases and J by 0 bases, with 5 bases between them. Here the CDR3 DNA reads TGTGCCAGCAGTTACGATAACTCCTACAATGAGCAGTTCTTC. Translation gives CASSYDNSYNEQFF.

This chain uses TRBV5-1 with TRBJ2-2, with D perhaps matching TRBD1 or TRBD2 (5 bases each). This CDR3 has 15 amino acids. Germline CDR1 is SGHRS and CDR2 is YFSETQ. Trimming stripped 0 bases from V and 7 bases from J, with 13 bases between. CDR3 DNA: TGCGCCAGCAGCTTGGTTGCTGGGGACGGCGGGGAGCTGTTTTTT. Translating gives CASSLVAGDGGELFF.

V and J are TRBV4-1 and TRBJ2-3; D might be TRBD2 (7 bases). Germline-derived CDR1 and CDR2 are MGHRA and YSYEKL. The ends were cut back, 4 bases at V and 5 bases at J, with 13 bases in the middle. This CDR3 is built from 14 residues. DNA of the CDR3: TGCGCCAGCAGCCTTGGGGGGGGCTTAGATACGCAGTATTTT. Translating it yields CASSLGGGLDTQYF.

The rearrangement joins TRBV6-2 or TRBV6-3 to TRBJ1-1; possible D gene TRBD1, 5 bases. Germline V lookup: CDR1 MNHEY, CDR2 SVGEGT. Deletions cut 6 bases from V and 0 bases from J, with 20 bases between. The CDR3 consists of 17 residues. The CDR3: CASSSIHRTRMNTEAFF. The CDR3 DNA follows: TGTGCCAGCAGCTCAATCCACCGGACACGGATGAACACTGAAGCTTTCTTT.

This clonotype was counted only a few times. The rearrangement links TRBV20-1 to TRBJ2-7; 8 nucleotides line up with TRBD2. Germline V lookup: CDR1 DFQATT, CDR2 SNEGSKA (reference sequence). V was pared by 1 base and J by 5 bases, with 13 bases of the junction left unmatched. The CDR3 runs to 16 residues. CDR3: CSARVDKSGRAHEQYF. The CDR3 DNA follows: TGCAGTGCTAGAGTCGACAAATCCGGGAGGGCCCACGAGCAGTACTTC.

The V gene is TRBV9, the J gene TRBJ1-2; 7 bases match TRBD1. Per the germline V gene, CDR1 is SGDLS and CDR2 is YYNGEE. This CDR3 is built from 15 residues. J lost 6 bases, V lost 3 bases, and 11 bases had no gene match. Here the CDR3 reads CASSGGGTDLNGYTF. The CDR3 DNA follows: TGTGCCAGCAGCGGGGGGGGGACAGATTTAAATGGCTACACCTTC.

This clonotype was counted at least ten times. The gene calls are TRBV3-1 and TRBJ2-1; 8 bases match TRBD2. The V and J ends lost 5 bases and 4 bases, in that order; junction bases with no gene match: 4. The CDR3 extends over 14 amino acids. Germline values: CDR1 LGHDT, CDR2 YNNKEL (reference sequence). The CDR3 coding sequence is TGTGCCAGCAGCTTTCGACTAGCGTACAATGAGCAGTTCTTC. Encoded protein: CASSFRLAYNEQFF.

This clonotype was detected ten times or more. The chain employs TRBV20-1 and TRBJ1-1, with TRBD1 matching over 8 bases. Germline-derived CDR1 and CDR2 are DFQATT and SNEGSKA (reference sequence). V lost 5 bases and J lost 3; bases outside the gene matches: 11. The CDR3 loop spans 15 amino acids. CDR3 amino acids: CSALAPAGGYTEAFF. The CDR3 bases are TGCAGTGCTTTGGCCCCGGCAGGGGGCTACACTGAAGCTTTCTTT.

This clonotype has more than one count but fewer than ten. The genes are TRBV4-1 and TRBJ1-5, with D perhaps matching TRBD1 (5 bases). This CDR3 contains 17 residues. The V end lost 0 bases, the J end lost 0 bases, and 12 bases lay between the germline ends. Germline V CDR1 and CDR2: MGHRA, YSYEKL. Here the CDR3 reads CASSQDWDGYSNQPQHF. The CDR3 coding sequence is TGCGCCAGCAGCCAAGACTGGGACGGTTATAGCAATCAGCCCCAGCATTTT.

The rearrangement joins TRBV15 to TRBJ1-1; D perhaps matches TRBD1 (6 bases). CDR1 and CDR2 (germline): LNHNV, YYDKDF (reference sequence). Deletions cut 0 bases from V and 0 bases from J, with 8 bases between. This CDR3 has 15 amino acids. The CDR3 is CATSREGALNTEAFF. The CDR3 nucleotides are TGTGCCACCAGCAGAGAGGGGGCTCTGAACACTGAAGCTTTCTTT.

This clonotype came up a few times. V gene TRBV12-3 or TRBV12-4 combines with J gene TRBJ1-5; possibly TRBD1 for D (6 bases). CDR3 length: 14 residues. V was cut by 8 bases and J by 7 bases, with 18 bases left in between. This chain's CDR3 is CASCNRDMGQPQHF. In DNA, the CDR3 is TGTGCCAGCTGCAACCGGGACATGGGCCAGCCCCAGCATTTT.

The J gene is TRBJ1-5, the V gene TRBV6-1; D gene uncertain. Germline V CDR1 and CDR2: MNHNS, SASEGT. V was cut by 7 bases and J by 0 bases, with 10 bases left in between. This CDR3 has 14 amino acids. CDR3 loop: CASNYLGSNQPQHF. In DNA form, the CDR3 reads TGTGCCAGCAACTACTTGGGTAGCAATCAGCCCCAGCATTTT.